The rows below give T cell receptor beta chains drawn from one sample of a study of T cell responses to AZD1222 COVID-19 vaccine. Clones were sequenced by immunoSEQ multiplex PCR, and TCRdb holds only the in-frame ones, with some missing. Of 200,000 or so clones listed, 88% were seen once; the top ten hold 7.5% to 9.5%. Here the sequenced sample was peripheral blood, taken on day 0 of AZD1222 vaccination. These receptors were obtained from an adult in good health. Each CDR3 is given with its conserved first and last residue. D genes are given only for firm matches. Expanded clones are given a class, and other clones once, few, many or no size at all.

d_call,v_call,j_call,clone_size,cdr3_nt,cdr3_aa
-,TRBV2,TRBJ1-4,-,TGTGCCAGCAGTGAAGACCCCCTTAGAGGCGGTAATGAAAAACTGTTTTTT,CASSEDPLRGGNEKLFF
-,TRBV11-2,TRBJ2-2,-,TGTGCCAGCAGCCCCACAAGGAACACCGGGGAGCTGTTTTTT,CASSPTRNTGELFF
-,TRBV6-6,TRBJ1-1,-,TGTGCCCTCTTCGTTGGCACTGAAGCTTTCTTT,CALFVGTEAFF
-,TRBV2,TRBJ2-3,-,TGTGCCAGCAGTGTTGGGATCACAGATACGCAGTATTTT,CASSVGITDTQYF
-,TRBV6-6,TRBJ1-2,-,TGTGCCAGCAGCGCCCGGGAGGGGACCTATGGCTACACCTTC,CASSAREGTYGYTF
-,TRBV12-3/TRBV12-4,TRBJ2-3,-,TGTGCCAGCAGTTTAGCGGGGGCGAAACAGTATTTT,CASSLAGAKQYF
-,TRBV5-6,TRBJ1-3,once,TGTGCCAGCAGCTTCGGGGGCTCGGGAAACACCATATATTTT,CASSFGGSGNTIYF
-,TRBV19,TRBJ1-5,-,TGTGCCAGTAGTGCGATGACAAATCAGCCCCAGCATTTT,CASSAMTNQPQHF
-,TRBV14,TRBJ1-6,-,TGTGCCAGCAGCCAATCGCGAATCTCACCCCTCCACTTT,CASSQSRISPLHF
-,TRBV10-3,TRBJ1-4,-,TGTGCCAACTCCGAGGGACCTAATGAAAAACTGTTTTTT,CANSEGPNEKLFF
TRBD1,TRBV7-8,TRBJ1-1,-,TGTGCCAGCAGCTTAGAGCGCGCCGGGACCAGGGGGGCTTTCTTT,CASSLERAGTRGAFF
-,TRBV6-4,TRBJ2-3,-,TGTGCCAGCAGTCAACAGCCTAGCACAGATACGCAGTATTTT,CASSQQPSTDTQYF
-,TRBV6-5,TRBJ1-2,once,TGTGCCAGCAGCTACCCTATTCTGACTAACTATGGCTACACCTTC,CASSYPILTNYGYTF
-,TRBV7-9,TRBJ1-2,-,TGTGCCAGCAGCTTAGGCCAGCCGAATGGCTACACCTTC,CASSLGQPNGYTF
-,TRBV6-2/TRBV6-3,TRBJ2-2,-,TGTGCCAGCAGTCGCCCGAACACCGGGGAGCTGTTTTTT,CASSRPNTGELFF
TRBD2,TRBV7-6,TRBJ2-3,once,TGTGCCAGCAGCTTAGCCGGAGCGGGGGCTAGCACAGATACGCAGTATTTT,CASSLAGAGASTDTQYF
-,TRBV29-1,TRBJ2-3,-,TGCAGCGTTGGTAGGGGCCCTAGCACAGATACGCAGTATTTT,CSVGRGPSTDTQYF
-,TRBV21-1,TRBJ1-6,-,TGTGCCAGCAGCCCTGGGACAGCTTCAGGGTTCGTCGGTTCACCCCTCCACTTT,CASSPGTASGFVGSPLHF
-,TRBV30,TRBJ2-7,-,TGTGCCTGGAGTGCCGGTTACTCCTACGAGCAGTACTTC,CAWSAGYSYEQYF
TRBD2,TRBV11-2,TRBJ2-3,-,TGTGCCAGCACCGGGACTAGCGGGGGGCCCCGCACAGATACGCAGTATTTT,CASTGTSGGPRTDTQYF
-,TRBV7-6,TRBJ2-2,-,TGTGCCAGCAGTAGCGTCGGGGACGGGGAGCTGTTTTTT,CASSSVGDGELFF
-,TRBV7-9,TRBJ2-5,-,TGTGCCAGCAGCGTAAAAGAGACCCAGTACTTC,CASSVKETQYF
-,TRBV4-2,TRBJ1-5,-,TGTGCCAGCAGCCAAGTAGGGGGCAATCAGCCCCAGCATTTT,CASSQVGGNQPQHF
-,TRBV19,TRBJ2-1,-,TGTGCCAGTAGTTCCTCTGGTTGGGAGGATTTGTATGAGCAGTTCTTC,CASSSSGWEDLYEQFF
-,TRBV12-3/TRBV12-4,TRBJ1-6,-,TGTGCCAGCAGTTCCGGACAGAATTCACCCCTCCACTTT,CASSSGQNSPLHF
-,TRBV27,TRBJ1-1,-,TGTGCCAGCACCCCTTGGGAGTCTTCCACTGAAGCTTTCTTT,CASTPWESSTEAFF
-,TRBV20-1,TRBJ2-3,-,TGCACGAGTCACCACACAGATACGCAGTATTTT,CTSHHTDTQYF
-,TRBV27,TRBJ2-7,-,TGTGCCAGCAGTTTATCGACCAGCTCCGAGCAGTACTTC,CASSLSTSSEQYF
-,TRBV19,TRBJ1-3,few,TGTGCCAGTAGTACCGACCGGTACTCTGGAAACACCATATATTTT,CASSTDRYSGNTIYF
-,TRBV7-9,TRBJ1-6,-,TGTGCCAGCAGCTTAGAGCAGGGAGGATTTAGCTCCTATAATTCACCCCTCCACTTT,CASSLEQGGFSSYNSPLHF
TRBD1,TRBV2,TRBJ1-6,-,TGTGCCAGCAGGACTGGACAGGAGGGTTCACCCCTCCACTTT,CASRTGQEGSPLHF
-,TRBV7-3,TRBJ1-2,-,TGTGCCAGCAGCCAACGGGACGGCGAGGGATATGGCTACACCTTC,CASSQRDGEGYGYTF
-,TRBV5-8,TRBJ1-2,-,TGTGCCAGCAGCACCCTTCGGACGGAATATGGCTACACCTTC,CASSTLRTEYGYTF
-,TRBV28,TRBJ2-5,-,TGTGCCAGCAGTTTATTAGTGGGCCCGGGGAGAGGGACCCAGTACTTC,CASSLLVGPGRGTQYF
TRBD2,TRBV3-1/TRBV3-2,TRBJ2-1,-,TGTGCCAGCAGCCACTTTCCCCCCGGGGGGGCCGCCTACAATGAGCAGTTCTTC,CASSHFPPGGAAYNEQFF
-,TRBV5-4,TRBJ2-2,-,TGTGCCACCACCAGCGGGCAGGGTAACGGGGAGCTGTTTTTT,CATTSGQGNGELFF
-,TRBV4-1,TRBJ1-5,-,TGCGCCAGCAGCCTTTACTTTAGCAATCAGCCCCAGCATTTT,CASSLYFSNQPQHF
-,TRBV2,TRBJ1-6,-,TGTGCCAGCAGTGAAAGAGCGTACGGCTATAATTCACCCCTCCACTTT,CASSERAYGYNSPLHF
TRBD1,TRBV28,TRBJ1-5,-,TGTGCCAGCAGTCGACCGACAGGGGATCGTCAGCCCCAGCATTTT,CASSRPTGDRQPQHF
-,TRBV19,TRBJ1-1,-,TGTGCCAGTAGTCGAGGACAGCTTCCATCTGAAGCTTTCTTT,CASSRGQLPSEAFF
-,TRBV5-1,TRBJ2-3,-,TGCGCCAGCAGCTTGGCGGCCCCCACAGATACGCAGTATTTT,CASSLAAPTDTQYF
TRBD2,TRBV27,TRBJ2-1,-,TGTGCCAGCAGTTCCCGGTCTCTAGCGGGACTGTTCTTC,CASSSRSLAGLFF
-,TRBV7-9,TRBJ1-2,-,TGTGCCAGCAGCCCTGGGTCTTCTAACTATGGCTACACCTTC,CASSPGSSNYGYTF
-,TRBV11-2,TRBJ2-7,-,TGTGCCAGCAAATGGAGCTCCTACGAGCAGTACTTC,CASKWSSYEQYF
TRBD2,TRBV29-1,TRBJ2-1,-,TGCAGCGTTGAAACGGGGGCCGGGAGGGATGAGCAGTTCTTC,CSVETGAGRDEQFF
-,TRBV19,TRBJ1-2,-,TGTGCCAGCACCCGCGGAACCCCTAACTATGGCTACACCTTC,CASTRGTPNYGYTF
-,TRBV30,TRBJ1-5,-,TGTGCCTGGAGCGGGGGCACTGACAATCAGCCCCAGCATTTT,CAWSGGTDNQPQHF
-,TRBV20-1,TRBJ2-7,-,TGCAGTGCTAGTGGAACAGCTACTTCCTACGAGCAGTACTTC,CSASGTATSYEQYF
-,TRBV30,TRBJ1-1,-,TGTGCCTGGAGTCTCCCGGGAAAGAACACTGAAGCTTTCTTT,CAWSLPGKNTEAFF
-,TRBV30,TRBJ2-1,-,TGTGCCTGGAGTGTAGACAATGAGCAGTTCTTC,CAWSVDNEQFF
TRBD1,TRBV7-9,TRBJ1-4,-,TGTGCCAGCAGTAATACTCTCAGGGGGGATGAAAAACTGTTTTTT,CASSNTLRGDEKLFF
-,TRBV6-5,TRBJ1-1,-,TGTGCCAGCAGCGACTACAGGGCTGAAGCTTTCTTT,CASSDYRAEAFF
-,TRBV11-2,TRBJ1-1,once,TGTGCCAGCAGGTCCACGCGTGGGACGGCGAACACTGAAGCTTTCTTT,CASRSTRGTANTEAFF
-,TRBV11-3,TRBJ2-2,-,TGTGCCAGCAGCCCTAGAGGGAACACCGGGGAGCTGTTTTTT,CASSPRGNTGELFF
-,TRBV2,TRBJ2-7,-,TGTGCCAGCAGTGTGGGCAGGGACTACGAGCAGTACTTC,CASSVGRDYEQYF